In this sample, the clone carrying this T cell receptor (beta chain) turned up once. The antigen is not known. A read error may explain this, as a much larger clone is one base away. Healthy Caucasians from Russia aged about 6 to 90 served as donors. Every participating donor contributed roughly 10 milliliters of peripheral blood through a draw. The use of a sample-barcoded 5' primer and a J-beta primer mix characterized a second PCR of roughly 6 to 11 cycles. Each of the cDNA molecules was tagged by a template-switch adaptor with 12 random nucleotides. MiXCR, applied by TCRdb to the 5' RACE reads, yields one record per CDR3 protein. Of 600,000 to 800,000 distinct CDR3 sequences listed, about 50% were seen once; the top ten hold roughly 14%. V dropped 6 bases and J dropped 10; count of bases not matched to a gene: 9. Germline CDR1 is SQVTM and CDR2 is ANQGSEA. The CDR3 totals 13 residues. These data originate in a study of blood T cells in healthy people across ages.

Study-level points and caveats: Reliance upon unsorted PBMCs precluded definitive naive versus antigen-experienced comparison.

The chain is built from TRBV29-1 and TRBJ2-1, with TRBD1 matching over 10 bases. This sequence originates from a woman of 80 years or more in good health. Sequencing input: blood. The chain's CDR3 is CSVARDRGYEQFF. CDR3 bases: TGCAGCGTGGCCCGGGACAGGGGCTACGAGCAGTTCTTC.